This T cell receptor beta chain was found in a study of PD-L1 blockade in urothelial cancer. Turning to the study itself: Investigators checked blood 3 weeks (second dose) and 6 weeks after treatment start. The study recovered a median of around 130,000 T cells per blood sample.

Time point specified: pretreatment peripheral blood. All patients carried locally advanced or metastatic urothelial carcinoma. Each patient contributed between 1 and 8 total time points of blood mononuclear cells, pretreatment and during treatment. Germline V lookup: CDR1 SGHRS, CDR2 YFSETQ. The J segment lost 0 bases and the V segment lost 4 bases, leaving 12 bases of the junction unmatched. The CDR3 is 18 amino acids. Produced via immunoSEQ multiplex PCR; TCRdb's table is partial and in-frame only. The sample holds roughly 63,000 clones; roughly 79% are singletons and the top ten take around 6%. The sample in question was PBMCs, obtained around atezolizumab (anti-PD-L1) treatment. This receptor was obtained from a man between 65 and 85 years old with urothelial cancer. The chain joins TRBV5-1 to TRBJ2-4; 8 bases line up with TRBD1. The CDR3 sequence is CASSPGQGGRLAKNIQYF. As DNA, the CDR3 is TGCGCCAGCAGCCCAGGACAGGGAGGCCGCTTAGCCAAAAACATTCAGTACTTC.